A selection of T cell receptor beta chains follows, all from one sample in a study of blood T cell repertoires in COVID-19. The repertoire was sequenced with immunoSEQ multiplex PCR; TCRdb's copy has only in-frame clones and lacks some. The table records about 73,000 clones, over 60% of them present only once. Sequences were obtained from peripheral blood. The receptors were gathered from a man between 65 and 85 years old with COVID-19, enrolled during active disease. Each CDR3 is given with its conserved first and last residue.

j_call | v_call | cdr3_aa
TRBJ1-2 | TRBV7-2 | CASSLVTDPGGYTF
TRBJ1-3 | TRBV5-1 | CASSLGQGNTIYF
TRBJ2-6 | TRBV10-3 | CAIQSQTRPTGDGGANVLTF
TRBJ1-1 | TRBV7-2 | CASSYTGSRYTEAFF
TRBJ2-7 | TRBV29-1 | CSVLTSGYYEQYF
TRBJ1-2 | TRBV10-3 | CAIRADSPDGYTF
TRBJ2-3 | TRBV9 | CASSLHLGDTQYF
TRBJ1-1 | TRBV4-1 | CASSQETWRTEAFF
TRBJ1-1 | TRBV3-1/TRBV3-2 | CASSPNTGRGNTEAFF
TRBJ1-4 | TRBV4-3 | CASSFRRQSEKLFF